This T cell receptor beta chain was sequenced for a study of early T cells in non-severe SARS-CoV-2 infection. Study at large: Unpaired chains resulted from sequencing bulk RNA of unsorted whole blood.

The TCR library protocol was used to attach unique molecular identifiers. These identifiers were attached to individual cDNA molecules. TCRdb re-called the 5' RACE reads through MiXCR, storing one row per CDR3 protein. The sample records 62,000 or so distinct CDR3 sequences, approximately 9.2% being singletons. Study-wide results and limits: There was a bias toward anti-spike CD8 responses in VDJdb matching, which missed private and CD4 specificities.

Note on this clonotype: The antigen remains undetermined.

This CDR3 is built from 16 residues. The V gene's germline CDR1 is KGHDR and CDR2 SFDVKD. Between the trimmed V and J ends, which lost 0 bases and 7 bases, there was a span of 15 bases. This TCR came from an adult who was a healthcare worker with PCR-confirmed SARS-CoV-2 infection or an uninfected control (not recorded which). The material sequenced was whole blood, taken at baseline. The genes are TRBV24-1 and TRBJ2-1; no clear D. DNA of the CDR3: TGTGCCACCAGTGATTTGATATTTGGTGGGATGAATGAGCAGTTCTTC. Amino acids: CATSDLIFGGMNEQFF.